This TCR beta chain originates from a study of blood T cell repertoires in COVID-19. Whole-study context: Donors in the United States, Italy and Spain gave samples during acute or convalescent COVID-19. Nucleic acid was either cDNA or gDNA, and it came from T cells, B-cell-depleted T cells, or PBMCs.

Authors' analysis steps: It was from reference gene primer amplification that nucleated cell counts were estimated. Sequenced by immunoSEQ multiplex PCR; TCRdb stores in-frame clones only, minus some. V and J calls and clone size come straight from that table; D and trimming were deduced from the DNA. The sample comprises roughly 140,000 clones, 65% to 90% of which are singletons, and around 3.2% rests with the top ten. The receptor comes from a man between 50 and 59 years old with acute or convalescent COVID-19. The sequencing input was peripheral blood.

Written as DNA, the CDR3 is TGTGCCAGCAGCCCCCCCGGGCAAAGAGGGGGTGAAAAACTGTTTTTT. Its protein is CASSPPGQRGGEKLFF. This chain connects TRBV7-9 to TRBJ1-4; a weak D match, TRBD1 (6 bases). The ends were cut back, 5 bases at V and 7 bases at J, with 20 bases in the middle. CDR1 SEHNR and CDR2 FQNEAQ come from the germline V gene (reference sequence). CDR3 length equals 16 residues.